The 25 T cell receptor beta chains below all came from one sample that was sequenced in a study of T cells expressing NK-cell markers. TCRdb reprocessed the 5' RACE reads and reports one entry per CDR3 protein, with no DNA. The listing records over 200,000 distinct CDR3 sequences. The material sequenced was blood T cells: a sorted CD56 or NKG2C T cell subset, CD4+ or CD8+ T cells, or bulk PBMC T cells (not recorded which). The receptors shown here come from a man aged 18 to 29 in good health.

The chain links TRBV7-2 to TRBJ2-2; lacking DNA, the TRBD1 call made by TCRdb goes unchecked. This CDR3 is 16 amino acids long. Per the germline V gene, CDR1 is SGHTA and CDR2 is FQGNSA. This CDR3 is CASSLVPGVLGGELFF.

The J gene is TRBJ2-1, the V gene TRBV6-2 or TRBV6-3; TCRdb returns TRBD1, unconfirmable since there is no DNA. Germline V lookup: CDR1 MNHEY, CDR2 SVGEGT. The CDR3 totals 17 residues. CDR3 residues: CASSYPPGQGASNEQFF.

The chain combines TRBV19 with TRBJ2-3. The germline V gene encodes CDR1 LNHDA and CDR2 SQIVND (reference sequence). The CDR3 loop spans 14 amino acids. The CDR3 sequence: CASTLGGLADTQYF.

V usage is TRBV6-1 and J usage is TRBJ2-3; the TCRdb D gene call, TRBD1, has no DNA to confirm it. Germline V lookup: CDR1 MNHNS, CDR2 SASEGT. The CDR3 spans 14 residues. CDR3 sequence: CASNRGTATDTQYF.

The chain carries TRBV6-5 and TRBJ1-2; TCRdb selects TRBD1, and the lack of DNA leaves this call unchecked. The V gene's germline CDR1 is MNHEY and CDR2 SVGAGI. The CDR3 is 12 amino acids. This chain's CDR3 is CASWTGGLGYTF.

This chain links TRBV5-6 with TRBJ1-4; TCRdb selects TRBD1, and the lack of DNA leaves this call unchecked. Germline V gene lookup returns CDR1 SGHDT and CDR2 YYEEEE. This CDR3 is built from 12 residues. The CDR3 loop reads CASSLSARALLF.

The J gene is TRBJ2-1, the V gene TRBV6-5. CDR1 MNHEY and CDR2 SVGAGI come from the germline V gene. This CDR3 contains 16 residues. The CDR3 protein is CASSYSSTNSYNEQFF.

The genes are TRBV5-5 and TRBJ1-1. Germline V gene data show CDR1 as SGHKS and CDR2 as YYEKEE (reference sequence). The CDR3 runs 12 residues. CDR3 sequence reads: CASSKHSTEAFF.

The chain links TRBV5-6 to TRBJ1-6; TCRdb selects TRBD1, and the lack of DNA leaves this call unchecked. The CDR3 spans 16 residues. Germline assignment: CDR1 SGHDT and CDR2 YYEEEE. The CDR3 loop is CASSLVSGPDNSPLHF.

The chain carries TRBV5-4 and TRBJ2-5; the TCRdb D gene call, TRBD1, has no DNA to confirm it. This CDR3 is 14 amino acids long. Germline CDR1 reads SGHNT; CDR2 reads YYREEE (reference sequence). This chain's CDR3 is CASRPRDGQETQYF.

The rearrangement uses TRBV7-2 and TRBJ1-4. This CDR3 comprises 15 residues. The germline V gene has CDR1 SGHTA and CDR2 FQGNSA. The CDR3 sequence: CASSLGSFSNEKLFF.

The CDR3 is CASSPPSRGEQFF. The chain carries TRBV5-4 and TRBJ2-1; TCRdb outputs TRBD2, but without DNA this stays unchecked. The CDR3 extends over 13 amino acids. From germline, CDR1 is SGHNT and CDR2 YYREEE (reference sequence). Full variable domain (rest looked up from reference TRBV5-4 and TRBJ2-1): ETGVTQSPTHLIKTRGQQVTLRCSSQSGHNTVSWYQQALGQGPQFIFQYYREEENGRGNFPPRFSGLQFPNYSSELNVNALELDDSALYLCASSPPSRGEQFFGPGTRLTVL.

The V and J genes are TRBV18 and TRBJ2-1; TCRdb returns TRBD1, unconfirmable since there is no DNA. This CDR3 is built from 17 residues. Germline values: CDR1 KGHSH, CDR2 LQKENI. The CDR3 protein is CASSTIRRDWAYNEQFF.

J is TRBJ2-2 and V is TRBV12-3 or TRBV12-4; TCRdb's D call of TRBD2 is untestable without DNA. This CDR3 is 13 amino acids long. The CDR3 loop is CASIGQYHRELFF.

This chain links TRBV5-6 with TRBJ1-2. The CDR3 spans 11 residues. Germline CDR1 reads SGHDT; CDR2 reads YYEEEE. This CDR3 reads CASSLFLSYTF.

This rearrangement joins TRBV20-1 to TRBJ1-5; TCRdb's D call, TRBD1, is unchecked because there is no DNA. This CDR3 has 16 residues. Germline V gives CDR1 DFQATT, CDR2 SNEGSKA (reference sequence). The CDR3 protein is CSARRPGGSIYQPQHF.

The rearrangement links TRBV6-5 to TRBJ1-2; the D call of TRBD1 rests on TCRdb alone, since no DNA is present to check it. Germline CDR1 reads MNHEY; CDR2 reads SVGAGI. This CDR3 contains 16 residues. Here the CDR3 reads CASSYSGDRGHYGYTF.

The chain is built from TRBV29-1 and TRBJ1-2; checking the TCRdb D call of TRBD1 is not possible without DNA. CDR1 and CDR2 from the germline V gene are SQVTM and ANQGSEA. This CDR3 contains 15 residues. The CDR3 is CSVDGDRGANYGYTF.

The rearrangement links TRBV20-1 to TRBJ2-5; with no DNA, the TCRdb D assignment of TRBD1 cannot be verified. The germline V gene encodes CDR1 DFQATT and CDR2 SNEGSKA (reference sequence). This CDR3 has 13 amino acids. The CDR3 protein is CSARAGPRGNQYF.

CDR3 protein: CSALGLIAGAETQYF. This chain links TRBV29-1 with TRBJ2-5; absent DNA, TCRdb's TRBD2 call cannot be checked. The CDR3 consists of 15 residues. CDR1 is SQVTM and CDR2 is ANQGSEA in the germline V gene.

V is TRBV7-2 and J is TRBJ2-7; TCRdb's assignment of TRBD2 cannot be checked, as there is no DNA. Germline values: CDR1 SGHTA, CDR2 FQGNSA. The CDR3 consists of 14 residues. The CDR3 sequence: CASSLAGGPGEQYF. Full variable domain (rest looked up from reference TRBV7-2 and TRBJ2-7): GAGVSQSPSNKVTEKGKDVELRCDPISGHTALYWYRQSLGQGLEFLIYFQGNSAPDKSGLPSDRFSAERTGGSVSTLTIQRTQQEDSAVYLCASSLAGGPGEQYFGPGTRLTVT.

The CDR3 is CASSLQPGLYSTDTQYF. The chain links TRBV7-2 to TRBJ2-3; without DNA, the TCRdb call of TRBD2 cannot be checked. Germline CDR1 reads SGHTA; CDR2 reads FQGNSA. CDR3 length equals 17 residues.

The CDR3 protein is CSAGTTSGRANEQFF. The rearrangement joins TRBV20-1 to TRBJ2-1; the TCRdb call, TRBD2, lacks DNA for checking. The CDR3 runs 15 residues. Germline V lookup: CDR1 DFQATT, CDR2 SNEGSKA (reference sequence).

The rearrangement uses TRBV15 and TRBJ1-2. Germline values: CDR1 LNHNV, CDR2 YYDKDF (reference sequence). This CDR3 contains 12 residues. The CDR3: CATSRVSSGYTF.

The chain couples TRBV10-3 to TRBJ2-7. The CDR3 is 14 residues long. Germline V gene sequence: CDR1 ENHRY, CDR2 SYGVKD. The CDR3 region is CAISESTSSGEQYF.